Reported below is one T cell receptor (beta chain). This record belongs to a study of PD-1 blockade in classical Hodgkin lymphoma. Patients all relapsed after autologous stem cell transplantation, and there was variation in brentuximab vedotin exposure. Germline lookup yields CDR1 MNHEY and CDR2 SMNVEV (reference sequence). The CDR3 runs to 15 residues. Trimming removed 5 bases at V and 7 bases at J, with 15 bases between. Clones were read by immunoSEQ multiplex PCR, and TCRdb kept only the in-frame ones, dropping some. Of roughly 41,000 clones in the sample, around nine tenths are singletons; the top ten hold about 7.8%.

The sequenced sample was peripheral blood mononuclear cells (PBMCs), obtained before the second cycle of nivolumab. The V gene is TRBV27, the J gene TRBJ1-6; a possible D gene is TRBD1 (5 bases). This receptor was obtained from a human donor with classical Hodgkin lymphoma. The CDR3 nucleotides are TGTGCCAGCAGTCCCACAAATTGGGGCAATTCACCCCTCCACTTT. Amino acid sequence: CASSPTNWGNSPLHF.